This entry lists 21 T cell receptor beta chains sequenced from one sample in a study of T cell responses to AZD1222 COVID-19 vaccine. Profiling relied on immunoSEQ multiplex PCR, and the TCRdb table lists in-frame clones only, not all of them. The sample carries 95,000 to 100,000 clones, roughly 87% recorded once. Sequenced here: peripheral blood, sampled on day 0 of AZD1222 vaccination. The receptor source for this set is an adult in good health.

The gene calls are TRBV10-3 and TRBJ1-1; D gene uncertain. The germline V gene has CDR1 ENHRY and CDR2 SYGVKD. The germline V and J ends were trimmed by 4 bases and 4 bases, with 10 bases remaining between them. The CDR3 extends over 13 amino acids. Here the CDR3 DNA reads TGTGCCATCAGTGCGGCAGAGGGCACTGAAGCTTTCTTT. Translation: CAISAAEGTEAFF.

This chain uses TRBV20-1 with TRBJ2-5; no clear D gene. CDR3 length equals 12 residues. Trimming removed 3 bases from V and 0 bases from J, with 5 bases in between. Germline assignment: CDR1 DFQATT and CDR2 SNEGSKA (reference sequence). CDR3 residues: CSASHDQETQYF. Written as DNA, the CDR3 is TGCAGTGCTAGTCACGACCAAGAGACCCAGTACTTC.

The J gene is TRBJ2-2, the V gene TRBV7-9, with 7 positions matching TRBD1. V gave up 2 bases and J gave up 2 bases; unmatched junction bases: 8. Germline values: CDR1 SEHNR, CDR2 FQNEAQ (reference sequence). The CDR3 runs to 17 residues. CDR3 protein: CASSLRLNRGNTGELFF. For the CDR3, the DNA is TGTGCCAGCAGCTTAAGACTAAACAGGGGAAACACCGGGGAGCTGTTTTTT.

DNA of the CDR3: TGTGCCAGCAGTTACGTCCCAGACTATGGCTACACCTTC. It encodes CASSYVPDYGYTF. V gene TRBV6-5 combines with J gene TRBJ1-2; D ambiguous. Trimming pared 2 bases from V and 3 bases from J, leaving 7 bases between. The CDR3 runs 13 residues. In germline, CDR1 is MNHEY, CDR2 SVGAGI.

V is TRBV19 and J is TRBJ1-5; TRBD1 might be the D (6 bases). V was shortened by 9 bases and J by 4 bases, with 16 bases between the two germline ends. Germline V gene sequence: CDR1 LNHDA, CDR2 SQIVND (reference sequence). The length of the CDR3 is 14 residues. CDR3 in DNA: TGTGCCAGCGTCCAGGGGACTCGGAATCAGCCCCAGCATTTT. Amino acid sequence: CASVQGTRNQPQHF. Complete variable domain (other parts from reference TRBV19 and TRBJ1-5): DGGITQSPKYLFRKEGQNVTLSCEQNLNHDAMYWYRQDPGQGLRLIYYSQIVNDFQKGDIAEGYSVSREKKESFPLTVTSAQKNPTAFYLCASVQGTRNQPQHFGDGTRLSIL.

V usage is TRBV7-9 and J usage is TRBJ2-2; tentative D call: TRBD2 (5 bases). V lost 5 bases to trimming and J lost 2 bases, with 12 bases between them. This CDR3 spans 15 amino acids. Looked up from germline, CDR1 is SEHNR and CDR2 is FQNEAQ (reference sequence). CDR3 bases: TGTGCCAGCAGCCCCCCGGGGATTAACACCGGGGAGCTGTTTTTT. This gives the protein CASSPPGINTGELFF.

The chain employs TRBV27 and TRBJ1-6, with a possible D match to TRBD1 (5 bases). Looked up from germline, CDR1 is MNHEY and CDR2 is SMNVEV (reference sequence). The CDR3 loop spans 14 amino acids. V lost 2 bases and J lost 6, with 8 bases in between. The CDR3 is CASSLRRVNSPLHF. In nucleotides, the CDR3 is TGTGCCAGCAGTTTACGCAGGGTTAATTCACCCCTCCACTTT.

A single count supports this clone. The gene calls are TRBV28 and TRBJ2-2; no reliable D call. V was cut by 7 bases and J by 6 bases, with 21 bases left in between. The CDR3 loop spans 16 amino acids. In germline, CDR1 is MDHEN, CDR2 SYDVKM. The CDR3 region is CASTPPFSERAGELFF. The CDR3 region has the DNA TGTGCCAGCACTCCCCCCTTCTCAGAAAGGGCCGGGGAGCTGTTTTTT. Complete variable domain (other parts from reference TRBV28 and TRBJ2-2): DVKVTQSSRYLVKRTGEKVFLECVQDMDHENMFWYRQDPGLGLRLIYFSYDVKMKEKGDIPEGYSVSREKKERFSLILESASTNQTSMYLCASTPPFSERAGELFFGEGSRLTVL.

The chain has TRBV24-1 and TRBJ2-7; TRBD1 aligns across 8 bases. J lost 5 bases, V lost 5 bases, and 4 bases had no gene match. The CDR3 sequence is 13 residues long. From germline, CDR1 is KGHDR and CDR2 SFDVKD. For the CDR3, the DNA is TGTGCCACCAGTGGGACAGGGACCCACGAGCAGTACTTC. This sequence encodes CATSGTGTHEQYF.

The CDR3 sequence is CASSRYMGRGLTDTQYF. The CDR3 coding sequence is TGTGCCAGTAGTAGATATATGGGCAGGGGTCTTACAGATACGCAGTATTTT. The chain employs TRBV19 and TRBJ2-3; possibly TRBD1 for D (6 bases). This CDR3 is built from 17 residues. Trimming pared 4 bases from V and 3 bases from J, leaving 20 bases between. Looked up from germline, CDR1 is LNHDA and CDR2 is SQIVND (reference sequence).

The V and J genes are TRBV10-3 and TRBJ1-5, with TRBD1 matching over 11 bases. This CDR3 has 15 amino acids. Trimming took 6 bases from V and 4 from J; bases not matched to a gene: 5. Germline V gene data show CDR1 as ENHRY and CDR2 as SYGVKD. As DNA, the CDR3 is TGTGCCATCAGCAGGGACAGGGGGGGAAATCAGCCCCAGCATTTT. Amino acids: CAISRDRGGNQPQHF.

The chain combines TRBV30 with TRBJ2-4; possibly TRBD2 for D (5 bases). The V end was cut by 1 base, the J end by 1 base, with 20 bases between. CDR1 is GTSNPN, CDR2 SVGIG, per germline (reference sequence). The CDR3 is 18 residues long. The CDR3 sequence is CAWSGTFGVLLAKNIQYF. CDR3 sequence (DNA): TGTGCCTGGAGTGGTACTTTCGGGGTATTGTTGGCCAAAAACATTCAGTACTTC.

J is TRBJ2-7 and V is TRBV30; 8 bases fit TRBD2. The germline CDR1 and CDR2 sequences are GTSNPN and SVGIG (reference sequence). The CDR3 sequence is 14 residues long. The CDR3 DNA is TGTGCGGTAGACCCTGGCGGGGGGTCCTACGAGCAGTACTTC. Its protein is CAVDPGGGSYEQYF.

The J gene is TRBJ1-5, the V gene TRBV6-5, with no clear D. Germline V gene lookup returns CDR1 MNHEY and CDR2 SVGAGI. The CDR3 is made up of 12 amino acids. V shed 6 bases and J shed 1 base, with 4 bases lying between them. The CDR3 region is CASRLSNQPQHF. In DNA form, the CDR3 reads TGTGCCAGCAGGTTAAGCAATCAGCCCCAGCATTTT.

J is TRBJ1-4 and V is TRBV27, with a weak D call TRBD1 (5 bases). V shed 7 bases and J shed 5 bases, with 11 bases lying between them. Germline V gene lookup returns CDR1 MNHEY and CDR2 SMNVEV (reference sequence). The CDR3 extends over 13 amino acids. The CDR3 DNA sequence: TGTGCCAGCAACTCCGGGGCAAATGAAAAACTGTTTTTT. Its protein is CASNSGANEKLFF.

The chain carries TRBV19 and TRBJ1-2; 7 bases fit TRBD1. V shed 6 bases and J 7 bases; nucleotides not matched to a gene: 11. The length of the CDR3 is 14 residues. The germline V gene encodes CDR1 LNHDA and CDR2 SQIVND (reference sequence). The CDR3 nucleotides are TGTGCCAGTAGATTGGTGAGGGGGCGAGGTGGCTACACCTTC. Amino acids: CASRLVRGRGGYTF.

The CDR3 region is CASSHGTSGGAGEQYF. CDR3 in DNA: TGTGCCAGCAGCCATGGGACTAGCGGGGGGGCTGGCGAGCAGTACTTC. The J gene is TRBJ2-7, the V gene TRBV3-1 (or the pseudogene TRBV3-2), with 16 bases aligning to TRBD2. The trim removed 3 bases at V and 6 bases at J, leaving 5 bases unmatched. Germline V gene data show CDR1 as LGHDT and CDR2 as YNNKEL (reference sequence). The CDR3 is made up of 16 amino acids.

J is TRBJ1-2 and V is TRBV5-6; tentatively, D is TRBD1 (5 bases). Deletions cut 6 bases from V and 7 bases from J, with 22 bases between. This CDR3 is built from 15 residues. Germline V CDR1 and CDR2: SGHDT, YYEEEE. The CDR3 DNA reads TGTGCCAGCACCGAATGGGGCCGGGACGGGCCTGGCTACACCTTC. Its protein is CASTEWGRDGPGYTF.

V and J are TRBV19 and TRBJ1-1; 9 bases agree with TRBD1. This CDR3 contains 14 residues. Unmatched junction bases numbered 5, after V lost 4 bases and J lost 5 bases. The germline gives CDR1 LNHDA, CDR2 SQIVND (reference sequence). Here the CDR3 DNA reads TGTGCCAGTAGTACGACAGGGGGAAGGACTGAAGCTTTCTTT. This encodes CASSTTGGRTEAFF.

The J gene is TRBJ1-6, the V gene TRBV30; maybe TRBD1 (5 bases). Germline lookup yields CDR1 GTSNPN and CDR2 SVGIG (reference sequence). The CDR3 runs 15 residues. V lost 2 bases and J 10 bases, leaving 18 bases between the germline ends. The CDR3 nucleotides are TGTGCCTGGAGTAACCCGCAGGGAGGGAGCTCACCCCTCCACTTT. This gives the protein CAWSNPQGGSSPLHF. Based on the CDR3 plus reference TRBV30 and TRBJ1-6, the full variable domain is SQTIHQWPATLVQPVGSPLSLECTVEGTSNPNLYWYRQAAGRGLQLLFYSVGIGQISSEVPQNLSASRPQDRQFILSSKKLLLSDSGFYLCAWSNPQGGSSPLHFGNGTRLTVT.

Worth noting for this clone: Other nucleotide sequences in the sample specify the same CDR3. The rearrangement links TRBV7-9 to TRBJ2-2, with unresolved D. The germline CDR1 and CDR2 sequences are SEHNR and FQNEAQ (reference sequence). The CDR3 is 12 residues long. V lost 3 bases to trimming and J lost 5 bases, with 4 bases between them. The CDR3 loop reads CASSLGTGELFF. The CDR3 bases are TGTGCCAGCAGCTTGGGAACCGGGGAGCTGTTTTTT.